The 10 T cell receptor beta chains in this list originate from one sample, sequenced in a study of cytomegalovirus exposure and HLA in healthy donors. Primers included in the PCR were 60 Vbeta and 13 Jbeta primers. The method was immunoSEQ multiplex PCR; TCRdb's version includes in-frame clones alone and lacks a portion of them. The sample consists of approximately 100,000 clones, approximately 73% of them appearing once. Sequenced: PBMCs. These receptors were obtained from a man aged 40-49 years in good health and CMV-seronegative.

This clone has just a few counts. The chain has TRBV29-1 and TRBJ2-3; possible D gene TRBD1, 7 bases. This CDR3 is 14 amino acids long. V gave up 4 bases and J gave up 2 bases, with 13 bases separating them. Germline CDR1 reads SQVTM; CDR2 reads ANQGSEA. The CDR3 loop reads CSVAGGQFTDTQYF. The CDR3 bases are TGCAGCGTTGCCGGGGGACAGTTCACAGATACGCAGTATTTT.

This clone was detected once. The chain joins TRBV29-1 to TRBJ2-2, with D possibly being TRBD2 (5 bases). V lost 3 bases and J lost 8, with 7 bases in between. CDR1 SQVTM and CDR2 ANQGSEA come from the germline V gene. This CDR3 spans 11 amino acids. The CDR3 coding sequence is TGCAGCGTTGAGAGGGAGGGGGAGCTGTTTTTT. Translating gives CSVEREGELFF.

This chain joins TRBV19 and TRBJ2-7; 9 bases match TRBD1. CDR3 size: 14 residues. The V segment lost 6 bases and the J segment 3 bases; nucleotides outside the gene matches: 6. Germline V gene sequence: CDR1 LNHDA, CDR2 SQIVND (reference sequence). This chain's CDR3 is CASSRTGEGYEQYF. In DNA form, the CDR3 reads TGTGCCAGTAGCCGGACAGGGGAAGGCTACGAGCAGTACTTC.

The CDR3 protein is CAYHGGEKLFF. The CDR3 DNA follows: TGTGCGTACCACGGGGGGGAAAAACTGTTTTTT. This rearrangement joins TRBV6-1 to TRBJ1-4; TRBD1 is a possible D gene (5 bases). The CDR3 is 11 amino acids. Germline loops: CDR1 MNHNS, CDR2 SASEGT.

The V call is TRBV21-1, the J call TRBJ2-7; no DNA check was done on the table's D call, TRBD2. TRBV21-1 is labeled a pseudogene. The CDR3 loop spans 16 amino acids. The chain's CDR3 is CASSGGTSGGCYEQYF. CDR3 coding DNA: TGTGCCAGCAGTGGGGGTACTAGCGGGGGCTGCTACGAGCAGTACTTC.

The chain has TRBV6-1 and TRBJ1-1, with 10 nucleotides matching TRBD1. CDR1 is MNHNS, CDR2 SASEGT, per germline. This CDR3 has 15 residues. V lost 5 bases to trimming and J lost 1 base; unmatched junction nucleotides: 4. The CDR3 nucleotides are TGTGCCAGCAGTCTAAGACAGGGGGCGAACACTGAAGCTTTCTTT. It translates to CASSLRQGANTEAFF.

This clone was found a few times. V usage is TRBV7-2 and J usage is TRBJ2-7; TRBD2 aligns across 7 bases. Germline CDR1 and CDR2: SGHTA and FQGNSA. This CDR3 has 15 amino acids. V shed 5 bases and J 5 bases; nucleotides not matched to a gene: 12. CDR3 sequence: CASSRDGRVGDEQYF. CDR3 DNA sequence: TGTGCCAGCAGCCGCGATGGGAGGGTAGGGGACGAGCAGTACTTC.

A few counts support this clone. The V and J genes are TRBV9 and TRBJ2-2; D might be TRBD1 (6 bases). The ends were cut back, 3 bases at V and 8 bases at J, with 11 bases in the middle. Per the germline V gene, CDR1 is SGDLS and CDR2 is YYNGEE. The CDR3 contains 13 residues. Written as DNA, the CDR3 is TGTGCCAGCAGCGACAGGGTCGGTGGGGAGCTGTTTTTT. It codes for CASSDRVGGELFF.

The V gene is TRBV30, the J gene TRBJ1-6; 11 positions agree with TRBD1. The CDR3 is 14 amino acids. Germline values: CDR1 GTSNPN, CDR2 SVGIG (reference sequence). The CDR3 DNA sequence: TGTGGGACAGGGGGCGCCTCGGATAATTCACCCCTCCACTTT. Its protein is CGTGGASDNSPLHF.

This chain joins TRBV27 and TRBJ2-7, with 7 bases that match TRBD1. CDR3 length equals 15 residues. V lost 5 bases, J lost 4 bases, and 11 bases stayed unmatched. Per germline, CDR1 MNHEY and CDR2 SMNVEV (reference sequence). The CDR3 nucleotides are TGTGCCAGCAGTCCAAGCGTACAGGGGATTTACGAGCAGTACTTC. Protein sequence: CASSPSVQGIYEQYF.